This TCR beta chain was found in a study of blood T cells in healthy people across ages (dated by TCRdb to the mid-2010s). Study-wide context: In model experiments, roughly one uniquely barcoded TCR beta cDNA molecule per two T cells was captured by template switching. To track age-related changes in TCR beta repertoire diversity, the study relied on deep sequencing normalized with unique cDNA molecular identifiers. Using the same blood draw, the study looked at two additional independent replicas of 1 million unique cDNA reads for two donors, one aged 18 to 30 and the other aged 80 or older. The donors were split into four age groups: young (average 16 years), middle-aged (roughly 39), aged (about 62) and long-lived (about 74). On the study overall, not on this receptor specifically: Observed TCR beta diversity per million T cells fell roughly linearly with age, and a significant reduction was already apparent by age about 36. Bulk unsorted PBMC profiling prevented conclusive comparison of naive and antigen-experienced compartments. Estimates of total diversity from one million sequenced T cells were regarded as lower bounds and underestimates. Compared with the aged group, the long-lived group had more naive CD4+ T cells, fewer expanded clones and increased TCR diversity, a pattern suggesting age selection. Donor CMV infection status was unknown, potentially confounding age-related changes in expanded clonotypes. The percentage of naive T cells measured by flow cytometry correlated strongly with observed TCR beta diversity.

The donors were about 40 Caucasian individuals from Russia, aged 6 to 90 years, who were systemically healthy. Ten milliliters of peripheral blood were drawn from each donor into EDTA-treated Vacutainer tubes. Ficoll-Paque density-gradient centrifugation was used to isolate PBMCs, with at least 7 million per sample. Total RNA, at least 6 micrograms per sample, was extracted from PBMCs with Trizol reagent. The percentages of naive CD45RAhigh/CD27high T cells were determined by flow cytometry on a PBMC aliquot from every donor. The germline V gene gives CDR1 as SQVTM and CDR2 as ANQGSEA. Deletion took 6 bases off V and 1 base off J, with a span of 10 bases between the germline ends. The CDR3 starts with the cysteine, ends with the phenylalanine, and has 13 residues. Kept here is only the CDR3 DNA, which spans 39 bases and is read in frame from base 1. This clonotype was observed many times. The target of this receptor is not known. No base qualities exist here, and no much larger clone lies one base off it.

The receptor library was made with 5' RACE. The listed sequencing device is Illumina HiSeq 2500. The second PCR ran for roughly 7 to 11 cycles and used a J-beta primer mix along with a sample-barcoded 5' primer. A template-switch 5' adaptor carrying 12 random nucleotides introduced a unique molecular identifier onto each TCR beta cDNA molecule. Each sample yielded at least 2.5 million CDR3-containing paired-end reads. The Mint cDNA synthesis kit, primed by a TRBC-specific oligonucleotide, was used to synthesize first-strand cDNA from all RNA. After uracil-DNA glycosylase treatment, a first 18-cycle PCR used universal primers M1SS and BC2_uni_R on all cDNA. In the original analysis: Each sample was normalized by randomly selecting 1 million high-quality reads, each carrying a distinct molecular identifier. Reads with shared molecular identifiers were discarded instead of being binned into consensus sequences. CDR3 identification, clonotype clustering and error correction used MiTCR with a Q25 quality threshold and the strictest error-elimination algorithm. Lower-bound total TCR beta diversity was estimated with a nonparametric unseen species model using Euler transformation. TCRdb applied fastp at Q25 and MiXCR to the public reads, then kept only in-frame beta chains. Every distinct CDR3 protein forms one entry, paired with its most common genes and DNA. The V and J calls come from TCRdb's annotation, not from the publication. The table for this sample lists roughly 1,000,000 distinct CDR3 sequences; roughly 24% of them were counted only once. The ten most abundant clones make up around 0.75% of the sample.

The data also belong to a second study, concerning T cells of mothers and their children. From the second report: Donors were nine systemically healthy Caucasian individuals: three mothers and their six children. cDNA synthesis used all of the extracted RNA, with roughly 1.5 ug of RNA in each 15 ul reaction. Sample barcodes and 2-4 random nucleotides were added via the M1S primer in the second PCR. Each mother yielded over 10 million TCR beta CDR3 reads and each child roughly 3.1 million reads. TCR recombination output is similarly shaped by thymic selection in related and unrelated pairs, with a minor effect exerted by inherited differences. Normalized repertoire overlap in related mother-child pairs was always slightly higher than in unrelated mother-child pairs, but the difference was never significant. With a sensitivity of approximately 100 clones per million clonotypes, no persistent microchimeric T cell clones were detected. The study used deep NGS to compare TCR beta repertoires of mothers and children, seeking features distinguishing related mother-child pairs from unrelated individuals. Mothers averaged roughly 40 +/- 4 years of age and children averaged roughly 10 +/- 4 years. After adapter ligation was performed with NEBNext reagents, the libraries were sequenced on an Illumina HiSeq 2000 with 100+100 nt paired-end reads. To avoid cross-contamination, the mother libraries and the child libraries were prepared a month apart and sequenced in separate runs. Each donor had between roughly 450,000 and 2,300,000 distinct TCR beta clonotypes identified. Naive TCR beta clonotypes were estimated from low-frequency clonotypes matched to each donor's FACS-determined naive share, without sorting.

Here the chain combines TRBV29-1 and TRBJ2-4; too little of a D gene remains to name it. Specimen: blood. The TCR was taken from a girl aged 2 to 9 in good health. The DNA reads as follows: TGCAGCGTCCCGGTAGGGGCCAAAAACATTCAGTACTTC. This codes for CSVPVGAKNIQYF.